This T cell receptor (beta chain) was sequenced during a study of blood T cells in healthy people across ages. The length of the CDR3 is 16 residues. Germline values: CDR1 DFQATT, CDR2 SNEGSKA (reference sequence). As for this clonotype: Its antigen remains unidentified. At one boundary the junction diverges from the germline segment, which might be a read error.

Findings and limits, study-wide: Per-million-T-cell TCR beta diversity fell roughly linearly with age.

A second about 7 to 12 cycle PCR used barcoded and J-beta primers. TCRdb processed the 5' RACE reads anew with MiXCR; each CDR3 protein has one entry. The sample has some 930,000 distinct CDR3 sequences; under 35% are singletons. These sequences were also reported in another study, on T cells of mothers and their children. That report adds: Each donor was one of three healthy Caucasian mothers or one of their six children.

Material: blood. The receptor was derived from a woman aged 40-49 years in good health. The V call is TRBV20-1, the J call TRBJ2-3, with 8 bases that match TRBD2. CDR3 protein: CSAGDRVAGFTDTQYF. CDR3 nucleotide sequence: TGCAGTGCTGGAGATAGGGTAGCGGGATTCACAGATACGCAGTATTTT.